The following is a T cell receptor beta chain sequence with its context. The immunoSEQ assay was v3. TCRdb's table, derived via immunoSEQ multiplex PCR, lists solely in-frame clones and lacks some. Of tens of thousands of clones listed, 86% are singletons. Germline CDR1 reads MDHEN; CDR2 reads SYDVKM. This CDR3 contains 16 residues. Trimming pared 3 bases from V and 0 bases from J, leaving 9 bases between. This sample was included in a study of TIL therapy for anti-PD-1-resistant metastatic lung cancer. Turning to the study itself: Median tumor PD-L1 proportion score was 6%.

The time point was: pre-treatment sample, taken before nivolumab and TIL therapy. The clonotype was recovered from a person aged 25 to 85 with non-small cell lung cancer. The rearrangement joins TRBV28 to TRBJ2-6, with D perhaps TRBD2 (5 bases). Sequenced material: blood, taken at baseline. CDR3 DNA sequence: TGTGCCAGCAGTTTCCAGCGGCCCTCTGGGGCCAACGTCCTGACTTTC. Translating it yields CASSFQRPSGANVLTF.